What follows are 30 T cell receptor beta chains derived from one specimen sequenced in a study of response to subunit inactivated influenza vaccine. TCRdb re-called the RT-PCR reads with MiXCR, one entry per CDR3 protein. The profile covers 200,000 to 250,000 distinct CDR3 sequences, with 9.5% to 15% appearing a single time and 7.8% taken by the ten largest. Source: non-naive T cells sorted from PBMCs, taken 14 to 15 days before vaccination. These receptor sequences come from a man aged 45 to 65 who received an inactivated influenza vaccine.

This clonotype was observed a few times. This chain joins TRBV24-1 and TRBJ2-2; 11 nucleotides match TRBD2. The length of the CDR3 is 18 residues. The germline V gene has CDR1 KGHDR and CDR2 SFDVKD. V lost 3 bases to trimming and J lost 5 bases; unmatched junction nucleotides: 10. CDR3 sequence reads: CATSDGPLAGGRTGELFF. DNA of the CDR3: TGTGCCACCAGTGATGGACCCCTAGCGGGAGGAAGAACCGGGGAGCTGTTTTTT.

This clonotype was seen ten or more times. The V gene is TRBV3-1, the J gene TRBJ2-7, with 7 bases matching TRBD2. The CDR3 totals 13 residues. V was clipped by 0 bases and J by 6 bases; unmatched bases: 2. The germline V gene has CDR1 LGHDT and CDR2 YNNKEL (reference sequence). The CDR3 DNA follows: TGTGCCAGCAGCCAAGAAGTAGCGGGCGAGCAGTACTTC. Its translation is CASSQEVAGEQYF.

This clonotype has only a few counts. CDR3 region: CASSAQGSNSPLHF. CDR3 DNA sequence: TGTGCCAGCAGCGCGCAGGGATCTAATTCACCCCTCCACTTT. The chain uses TRBV12-3 or TRBV12-4 and TRBJ1-6, with a tentative D call TRBD1 (5 bases). Trimming left V 6 bases short and J 6 bases short, with 12 bases between. This CDR3 is 14 amino acids long.

The chain employs TRBV27 and TRBJ2-2; D is possibly TRBD1 (6 bases). The CDR3 has 17 residues. The V gene's germline CDR1 is MNHEY and CDR2 SMNVEV (reference sequence). Trimming took 5 bases from V and 1 from J, leaving 17 bases between them. The CDR3 here is CASSPPDRIRNTGELFF. The CDR3 DNA is TGTGCCAGCAGTCCCCCCGACAGGATAAGGAACACCGGGGAGCTGTTTTTT.

The table lists this clonotype with many counts. The chain joins TRBV14 to TRBJ2-7; D remains unclear. The germline V gene encodes CDR1 SGHDN and CDR2 FVKESK. V lost 3 bases and J lost 4, with 13 bases in between. The CDR3 covers 14 residues. CDR3 DNA: TGTGCCAGCAGCCATACCCTGGGGTTGTACGAGCAGTACTTC. It is translated as CASSHTLGLYEQYF.

This clonotype came up a few times. J is TRBJ2-5 and V is TRBV7-8, with 11 bases that match TRBD1. The germline gives CDR1 SGHVS, CDR2 FQNEAQ. Trimming at V came to 5 bases and at J to 1 base, leaving 9 bases not matched to a gene. The CDR3 has 17 residues. The CDR3 here is CASSRNRDRGSQETQYF. The CDR3 DNA reads as TGTGCCAGCAGCAGAAACCGGGACAGGGGGAGCCAAGAGACCCAGTACTTC. The full variable domain, rest sourced from reference TRBV7-8 and TRBJ2-5, is GAGVSQSPRYKVAKRGQDVALRCDPISGHVSLFWYQQALGQGPEFLTYFQNEAQLDKSGLPSDRFFAERPEGSVSTLKIQRTQQEDSAVYLCASSRNRDRGSQETQYFGPGTRLLVL.

V is TRBV7-9 and J is TRBJ2-3; 7 bases line up with TRBD2. Germline V gene sequence: CDR1 SEHNR, CDR2 FQNEAQ (reference sequence). Losses at the gene ends were 6 bases for V and 6 bases for J; bases not matched to a gene: 12. This CDR3 has 15 amino acids. CDR3 residues: CASRKEAGLGDTQYF. CDR3 DNA sequence: TGTGCCAGCAGGAAGGAAGCGGGGTTGGGGGATACGCAGTATTTT.

This clonotype was observed at least ten times. The rearrangement joins TRBV20-1 to TRBJ2-7; D gene unclear. There are 14 residues in the CDR3. The germline V and J ends were trimmed by 0 bases and 5 bases, with 14 bases remaining between them. The V gene's germline CDR1 is DFQATT and CDR2 SNEGSKA (reference sequence). Written as DNA, the CDR3 is TGCAGTGCTAGAGATGGTAGCTCTATCGACGAGCAGTACTTC. It is translated as CSARDGSSIDEQYF.

The chain couples TRBV18 to TRBJ2-1; D not resolved. This CDR3 region has 14 residues. V was pared by 3 bases and J by 2 bases, with 8 bases between. CDR1 and CDR2 from the germline V gene are KGHSH and LQKENI. In DNA, the CDR3 is TGTGCCAGCTCACCGACTTTCCCCTACAATGAGCAGTTCTTC. Protein: CASSPTFPYNEQFF. Full variable domain (missing parts from reference TRBV18 and TRBJ2-1): NAGVMQNPRHLVRRRGQEARLRCSPMKGHSHVYWYRQLPEEGLKFMVYLQKENIIDESGMPKERFSAEFPKEGPSILRIQQVVRGDSAAYFCASSPTFPYNEQFFGPGTRLTVL.

In its sample, this clonotype was seen many times. The chain couples TRBV20-1 to TRBJ2-5; TRBD2 matches at 7 bases. The V gene end was trimmed by 2 bases and the J gene end by 2 bases; junction bases not matched to a gene: 2. The CDR3 has 13 residues. The V gene's germline CDR1 is DFQATT and CDR2 SNEGSKA (reference sequence). The chain's CDR3 is CSARLAEQETQYF. DNA for the CDR3: TGCAGTGCTAGACTAGCGGAACAAGAGACCCAGTACTTC.

This clonotype was found many times. The chain employs TRBV5-5 and TRBJ2-1; perhaps TRBD1 as D (6 bases). Germline CDR1 is SGHKS and CDR2 is YYEKEE (reference sequence). Trimming stripped 0 bases from V and 8 bases from J, with 18 bases between. The CDR3 has 16 residues. Here the CDR3 DNA reads TGTGCCAGCAGCTTGGAAGGTCTGGGGGCTTCCGATGAGCAGTTCTTC. It translates to CASSLEGLGASDEQFF.

V gene TRBV7-9 combines with J gene TRBJ2-1; D might be TRBD2 (6 bases). CDR3 length: 15 residues. Germline assignment: CDR1 SEHNR and CDR2 FQNEAQ (reference sequence). The germline V and J ends were trimmed by 8 bases and 6 bases, with 20 bases remaining between them. As DNA, the CDR3 is TGTGCCAGCGGCCTCGGGCTAGCGAAACCCAATGAGCAGTTCTTC. Translation gives CASGLGLAKPNEQFF.

There are a few counts of this clonotype. The rearrangement uses TRBV6-1 and TRBJ1-1, with a tentative D call TRBD1 (6 bases). The V and J ends lost 8 bases and 2 bases respectively, with 18 bases between them. The length of the CDR3 is 15 residues. Germline V gene lookup returns CDR1 MNHNS and CDR2 SASEGT. The CDR3 region is CASGSPTGANTEAFF. As DNA, the CDR3 is TGTGCCAGCGGGTCCCCCACGGGGGCTAACACTGAAGCTTTCTTT.

A few counts support this clonotype. V and J are TRBV5-8 and TRBJ1-1, with 8 bases fitting TRBD1. CDR1 SGHTS and CDR2 YDEGEE come from the germline V gene. This CDR3 spans 17 amino acids. V shed 0 bases and J 7 bases; nucleotides not matched to a gene: 14. The CDR3 here is CASSLVLLRADRDEAFF. The CDR3 coding sequence is TGTGCCAGCAGCTTGGTTTTGCTTAGAGCGGACAGGGATGAAGCTTTCTTT. The variable domain in full, completed from reference TRBV5-8 and TRBJ1-1, reads EAGVTQSPTHLIKTRGQQATLRCSPISGHTSVYWYQQALGLGLQFLLWYDEGEERNRGNFPPRFSGRQFPNYSSELNVNALELEDSALYLCASSLVLLRADRDEAFFGQGTRLTVV.

There are many counts of this clonotype. The J gene is TRBJ2-7, the V gene TRBV7-8, with TRBD2 matching 12 bases. V shed 1 base and J 0 bases; nucleotides not matched to a gene: 7. The CDR3 totals 18 residues. CDR1 SGHVS and CDR2 FQNEAQ come from the germline V gene. CDR3 sequence reads: CASSLGLAGDVRSYEQYF. CDR3 in DNA: TGTGCCAGCAGCTTAGGACTAGCGGGAGATGTTCGCTCCTACGAGCAGTACTTC.

The chain is built from TRBV5-4 and TRBJ2-3, with TRBD2 matching over 13 bases. The V gene end was trimmed by 3 bases and the J gene end by 2 bases; junction bases not matched to a gene: 15. The CDR3 totals 20 residues. The germline gives CDR1 SGHNT, CDR2 YYREEE (reference sequence). DNA for the CDR3: TGTGCCAGCAGCTCCCCCACCGGACTAGCGGGGGCCCCTATCACAGATACGCAGTATTTT. Residues: CASSSPTGLAGAPITDTQYF.

This clonotype was picked up a small number of times. V gene TRBV5-6 combines with J gene TRBJ2-1; 7 bases align to TRBD2. With V trimmed by 4 bases and J by 4 bases, 5 bases remained unmatched. CDR3 length: 14 residues. In germline, CDR1 is SGHDT, CDR2 YYEEEE. CDR3 protein: CASSPWTSYNEQFF. Written as DNA, the CDR3 is TGTGCCAGCAGCCCATGGACTAGTTACAATGAGCAGTTCTTC.

This chain uses TRBV3-1 with TRBJ2-7; D may correspond to TRBD1 or TRBD2 (6 bases each). CDR3 size: 15 residues. Trimming pared 3 bases from V and 3 bases from J, leaving 15 bases between. CDR1 LGHDT and CDR2 YNNKEL come from the germline V gene (reference sequence). Here the CDR3 DNA reads TGTGCCAGCAGCCAGATTTCCAAGGGGGGCTACGAGCAGTACTTC. Encoded protein: CASSQISKGGYEQYF.

The chain has TRBV7-2 and TRBJ2-1, with 9 bases that match TRBD2. Germline V gene lookup returns CDR1 SGHTA and CDR2 FQGNSA. The CDR3 contains 16 residues. V was clipped by 5 bases and J by 7 bases; unmatched bases: 12. CDR3 sequence: CASSRPPTSGGNEQFF. In DNA, the CDR3 is TGTGCCAGCAGCCGTCCTCCGACTAGCGGCGGAAATGAGCAGTTCTTC.

This clonotype was observed a few times. The chain employs TRBV24-1 and TRBJ2-2; 7 bases match TRBD1. Germline V CDR1 and CDR2: KGHDR, SFDVKD. The junction had 3 bases not matched to a gene; V was cut back by 3 bases and J by 3 bases. The CDR3 loop spans 15 amino acids. The chain's CDR3 is CATSDVQGYTGELFF. CDR3 DNA sequence: TGTGCCACCAGTGATGTACAGGGGTACACCGGGGAGCTGTTTTTT.

This chain uses TRBV4-3 with TRBJ2-2; unclear D gene. CDR1 LGHNA and CDR2 YSLEER come from the germline V gene. The length of the CDR3 is 14 residues. Trimming stripped 2 bases from V and 0 bases from J, with 4 bases between. The CDR3 DNA sequence: TGCGCCAGCAGCCAACTGTCGAACACCGGGGAGCTGTTTTTT. It yields the protein CASSQLSNTGELFF.

This clonotype came up a few times. The chain links TRBV7-2 to TRBJ2-1, with TRBD2 matching 12 bases. Trimming removed 4 bases from V and 9 bases from J; junction bases left unmatched: 4. This CDR3 comprises 14 residues. The germline V gene has CDR1 SGHTA and CDR2 FQGNSA. CDR3 nucleotides: TGTGCCAGCAGCTCTAGCGGGGGGGTAGGTGAGCAGTTCTTC. This gives the protein CASSSSGGVGEQFF.

This chain uses TRBV7-2 with TRBJ1-5; D perhaps matches TRBD1 (6 bases). CDR3 size: 12 residues. V lost 5 bases to trimming and J lost 8 bases, with 10 bases between them. Germline V lookup: CDR1 SGHTA, CDR2 FQGNSA. The CDR3 region has the DNA TGTGCCAGCAGCAGGGAGGGGGAGCCCCAGCATTTT. The encoded protein is CASSREGEPQHF.

This clonotype was detected only a few times. The rearrangement joins TRBV30 to TRBJ2-1; unclear D gene. Trimming took 4 bases from V and 4 from J, leaving 11 bases between them. The CDR3 runs to 13 residues. Germline loops: CDR1 GTSNPN, CDR2 SVGIG (reference sequence). The CDR3 loop reads CAWMIRAYNEQFF. CDR3 nucleotides: TGTGCCTGGATGATTCGGGCTTACAATGAGCAGTTCTTC.

V gene TRBV12-3 or TRBV12-4 combines with J gene TRBJ2-7, with a weak D call TRBD1 (5 bases). The CDR3 consists of 16 residues. Trimming pared 5 bases from V and 7 bases from J, leaving 24 bases between. CDR3 amino acids: CASSPTVTELLSEQYF. For the CDR3, the DNA is TGTGCCAGCAGTCCAACCGTGACAGAGCTTCTTAGTGAGCAGTACTTC.

This clonotype came up a few times. The V call is TRBV12-3 or TRBV12-4, the J call TRBJ1-1; TRBD1 agrees at 7 bases. Losses at the gene ends were 6 bases for V and 6 bases for J; bases not matched to a gene: 4. The CDR3 contains 12 residues. CDR3 sequence (DNA): TGTGCCAGCAGAATGACAGGGTCTGAAGCTTTCTTT. This translates into CASRMTGSEAFF.

This clonotype was observed a few times. The V gene is TRBV4-3, the J gene TRBJ1-1; the D gene is possibly TRBD1 (5 bases). V was pared by 0 bases and J by 5 bases, with 16 bases between. The CDR3 is made up of 16 amino acids. Germline values: CDR1 LGHNA, CDR2 YSLEER. DNA of the CDR3: TGCGCCAGCAGCCAAGAAGCCCTTGGGGGGAATACTGAAGCTTTCTTT. This encodes CASSQEALGGNTEAFF.

This chain connects TRBV5-1 to TRBJ2-1, with 9 bases that match TRBD2. This CDR3 comprises 14 residues. J gave up 7 bases and V 0 bases, and 2 bases lay outside the gene matches. In germline, CDR1 is SGHRS, CDR2 YFSETQ. CDR3 DNA: TGCGCCAGCAGCTTGGTGCGGGAGGGGAATGAGCAGTTCTTC. This sequence encodes CASSLVREGNEQFF.

This clonotype was observed at least ten times. The genes are TRBV29-1 and TRBJ2-5; D is possibly TRBD1 (5 bases). Germline CDR1 reads SQVTM; CDR2 reads ANQGSEA. V lost 4 bases, J lost 2 bases, and 11 bases lay in between. The CDR3 consists of 13 residues. The CDR3 nucleotides read TGCAGCGTTGCTGTTACAGGTCAAGAGACCCAGTACTTC. Its protein product is CSVAVTGQETQYF. The whole variable domain, filled in from reference TRBV29-1 and TRBJ2-5, reads SAVISQKPSRDICQRGTSLTIQCQVDSQVTMMFWYRQQPGQSLTLIATANQGSEATYESGFVIDKFPISRPNLTFSTLTVSNMSPEDSSIYLCSVAVTGQETQYFGPGTRLLVL.

This clonotype was observed a handful of times. The chain joins TRBV7-2 to TRBJ2-3; no clear D gene. The V and J ends lost 5 bases and 4 bases respectively, with 10 bases between them. This CDR3 has 13 residues. Looked up from germline, CDR1 is SGHTA and CDR2 is FQGNSA. CDR3 bases: TGTGCCAGCAGCCCACGCGATTCAGATACGCAGTATTTT. Translation: CASSPRDSDTQYF. Together with reference TRBV7-2 and TRBJ2-3, the CDR3 gives the full variable domain: GAGVSQSPSNKVTEKGKDVELRCDPISGHTALYWYRQSLGQGLEFLIYFQGNSAPDKSGLPSDRFSAERTGGSVSTLTIQRTQQEDSAVYLCASSPRDSDTQYFGPGTRLTVL.